These 8 T cell receptor beta chains were sequenced from one sample in a study of blood T cell repertoires in COVID-19 (dated by TCRdb to 2020 to 2021). The library was built by means of the immunoSEQ multiplex PCR assay. Entries here come from immuneACCESS through TCRdb and include only in-frame sequences with V and J called. Some clones fail to appear in such tables; in the studies checked, an unresolved V gene covers under half of the shortfall, and the cause of the remainder is unknown. This sample holds some 270,000 clones; 89% were observed only once. 4% to 5% of the sample lies in the top ten. Sequencing input: peripheral blood. The origin of the receptors is a woman in her thirties or forties who had recovered from COVID-19.

The chain recombines TRBV19 with TRBJ1-6; TRBD1 matches 9 bases. There are 14 residues in the CDR3. Trimming at V came to 6 bases and at J to 9 bases, leaving 6 bases not matched to a gene. Germline V gene sequence: CDR1 LNHDA, CDR2 SQIVND (reference sequence). The chain's CDR3 is CASSPQGASSPLHF. DNA of the CDR3: TGTGCCAGTAGCCCACAGGGGGCGAGTTCACCCCTCCACTTT.

The gene calls are TRBV10-3 and TRBJ2-1, with TRBD1 identical over 8 bases. The V gene's germline CDR1 is ENHRY and CDR2 SYGVKD. V dropped 1 base and J dropped 8; count of bases not matched to a gene: 1. CDR3 length: 13 amino acids. As DNA, the CDR3 is TGTGCCATCAGTGAGTTACAGGGGGATGAGCAGTTCTTC. It encodes CAISELQGDEQFF.

V usage is TRBV7-7 and J usage is TRBJ2-2; 10 nucleotides line up with TRBD2. There are 15 residues in the CDR3. CDR1 and CDR2 (germline): SSHAT, FNYEAQ (reference sequence). Trimming took 3 bases from V and 4 from J; bases not matched to a gene: 2. The CDR3: CASSFSSGSTGELFF. For the CDR3, the DNA is TGTGCCAGCAGCTTTTCTAGCGGGAGCACCGGGGAGCTGTTTTTT.

This chain uses TRBV6-5 with TRBJ2-7; 11 nucleotides line up with TRBD1. The CDR3 covers 15 residues. Germline V lookup: CDR1 MNHEY, CDR2 SVGAGI. V lost 4 bases to trimming and J lost 3 bases; unmatched junction nucleotides: 5. The CDR3 coding sequence is TGTGCCAGCAGTTGGGGACAGGGGGGGCTCTACGAGCAGTACGTC. Amino acids: CASSWGQGGLYEQYV.

CDR3 residues: CASSPGQGLDTQYF. The CDR3 DNA is TGTGCCAGCAGCCCAGGACAGGGGTTAGATACGCAGTATTTT. The chain carries TRBV5-4 and TRBJ2-3; 9 bases agree with TRBD1. The length of the CDR3 is 14 residues. The J segment lost 5 bases and the V segment lost 4 bases, leaving 5 bases of the junction unmatched. Germline V lookup: CDR1 SGHNT, CDR2 YYREEE (reference sequence).

The chain combines TRBV6-5 with TRBJ1-5; a weak D match, TRBD1 (6 bases). The length of the CDR3 is 15 residues. Trimming pared 10 bases from V and 1 base from J, leaving 17 bases between. Per the germline V gene, CDR1 is MNHEY and CDR2 is SVGAGI. The CDR3 region has the DNA TGTGCCACCACTTTTGACAGGTGGAGCAATCAGCCCCAGCATTTT. This codes for CATTFDRWSNQPQHF.

The chain combines TRBV7-9 with TRBJ2-3; possibly TRBD2 for D (5 bases). The CDR3 spans 14 residues. V lost 5 bases to trimming and J lost 8 bases, with 17 bases between them. Germline lookup yields CDR1 SEHNR and CDR2 FQNEAQ (reference sequence). The CDR3 sequence is CASSEDSPLGTQYF. The CDR3 DNA reads TGTGCCAGCAGCGAGGACTCTCCCTTAGGTACGCAGTATTTT.

The genes are TRBV7-9 and TRBJ1-2; 7 nucleotides line up with TRBD1. The CDR3 loop spans 15 amino acids. The germline V gene encodes CDR1 SEHNR and CDR2 FQNEAQ (reference sequence). Trimming removed 3 bases from V and 2 bases from J; junction bases left unmatched: 6. CDR3 protein: CASSFLGQKNYGYTF. Here the CDR3 DNA reads TGTGCCAGCAGCTTTTTGGGACAGAAAAACTATGGCTACACCTTC. Combining the CDR3 with reference TRBV7-9 and TRBJ1-2 gives the whole variable domain DTGVSQNPRHKITKRGQNVTFRCDPISEHNRLYWYRQTLGQGPEFLTYFQNEAQLEKSRLLSDRFSAERPKGSFSTLEIQRTEQGDSAMYLCASSFLGQKNYGYTFGSGTRLTVV.